The 29 T cell receptor beta chains in this list originate from one sample, sequenced in a study of early T cells in non-severe SARS-CoV-2 infection. TCRdb re-called the 5' RACE reads through MiXCR, storing one row per CDR3 protein. The table records approximately 90,000 distinct CDR3 sequences, roughly 15% of them present only once. The specimen comprised whole blood, sampled at baseline. The source of these receptors is an adult who was a healthcare worker with PCR-confirmed SARS-CoV-2 infection or an uninfected control (not recorded which).

This chain links TRBV7-2 with TRBJ2-1; no clear D gene. V was pared by 0 bases and J by 5 bases, with 8 bases between. This CDR3 spans 14 amino acids. Germline CDR1 SGHTA, CDR2 FQGNSA. CDR3 sequence: CASSLAGGNNEQFF. CDR3 sequence (DNA): TGTGCCAGCAGCTTAGCAGGCGGAAACAATGAGCAGTTCTTC.

The genes are TRBV6-6 and TRBJ2-1; D call uncertain. Germline CDR1 reads MNHNY; CDR2 reads SVGAGI (reference sequence). This CDR3 contains 15 residues. Trimming took 5 bases from V and 0 from J, leaving 11 bases between them. CDR3 DNA sequence: TGTGCCAGCAGTAGTCCGGGCCTCTCCTACAATGAGCAGTTCTTC. This codes for CASSSPGLSYNEQFF.

This clonotype was detected a few times. The chain carries TRBV15 and TRBJ1-3; no definite D call. The V and J ends lost 0 bases and 2 bases respectively, with 14 bases between them. CDR1 LNHNV and CDR2 YYDKDF come from the germline V gene (reference sequence). This CDR3 has 17 amino acids. This CDR3 reads CATSRDTPHSPGNTIYF. The DNA of the CDR3 is TGTGCCACCAGCAGAGATACGCCCCACTCCCCTGGAAACACCATATATTTT.

Only a few counts were recorded for this clonotype. The CDR3 nucleotides are TGTGCCAGCAGTGAATTTAAGAACACCGGGGAGCTGTTTTTT. Amino acid sequence: CASSEFKNTGELFF. J is TRBJ2-2 and V is TRBV25-1, with D unresolved. The CDR3 runs 14 residues. V was cut by 1 base and J by 1 base, with 4 bases left in between. The germline V gene has CDR1 MGHDK and CDR2 SYGVNS.

A few counts support this clonotype. This chain uses TRBV20-1 with TRBJ2-1; tentative D call: TRBD2 (6 bases). Per the germline V gene, CDR1 is DFQATT and CDR2 is SNEGSKA (reference sequence). This CDR3 region has 17 residues. The V end was cut by 7 bases, the J end by 4 bases, with 26 bases between. CDR3 DNA sequence: TGCAGTGTCCAGAGCTTCGGAGGGACTCGCCGTTACAATGAGCAGTTCTTC. The encoded protein is CSVQSFGGTRRYNEQFF.

This clonotype was observed many times. This chain uses TRBV3-1 with TRBJ2-4; D possibly corresponds to TRBD1 (6 bases). The CDR3 totals 15 residues. Germline-derived CDR1 and CDR2 are LGHDT and YNNKEL (reference sequence). Trimming removed 0 bases from V and 6 bases from J, with 12 bases in between. CDR3 nucleotides: TGTGCCAGCAGCCAAGAGTCCAGGGGAAGAAACATTCAGTACTTC. Translated: CASSQESRGRNIQYF.

The chain employs TRBV6-1 and TRBJ2-1; possibly TRBD1 or TRBD2 for D (5 bases each). The length of the CDR3 is 12 residues. The germline CDR1 and CDR2 sequences are MNHNS and SASEGT. The V gene lost 7 bases and the J gene lost 6 bases, with 10 bases spanning the gap. Here the CDR3 DNA reads TGTGCCAGCACCAGTGGGGGCAATGAGCAGTTCTTC. Its protein is CASTSGGNEQFF.

This clonotype has ten or more counts. V is TRBV5-1 and J is TRBJ1-1, with D possibly TRBD1 on 6 matching bases. Germline CDR1 reads SGHRS; CDR2 reads YFSETQ. Trimming removed 4 bases at V and 3 bases at J, with 10 bases between. CDR3 length: 13 amino acids. The CDR3 DNA follows: TGCGCCAGCAGCCAAGGACAGCACACTGAAGCTTTCTTT. Its translation is CASSQGQHTEAFF.

V and J are TRBV4-3 and TRBJ2-7; D may be TRBD2 (6 bases). In germline, CDR1 is LGHNA, CDR2 YSLEER. This CDR3 contains 14 residues. V lost 2 bases and J lost 3, with 11 bases in between. CDR3 bases: TGCGCCAGCAGCCAATGGAGGGGAAGCTACGAGCAGTACTTC. It is translated as CASSQWRGSYEQYF.

This clonotype was detected once. The chain employs TRBV12-5 and TRBJ2-1, with TRBD2 matching over 7 bases. In germline, CDR1 is LGHNT, CDR2 FRNRAP. The CDR3 is 14 residues long. J was trimmed by 2 bases and V by 9 bases; bases with no gene match: 7. The CDR3 DNA reads TGTGCTAGCTCCGGGACTACAGCCTACAATGAGCAGTTCTTC. This gives the protein CASSGTTAYNEQFF.

On this clonotype: Germline is not matched at one junction end, which may reflect a read error. The CDR3 protein is CASSIAGVYEQYF. The CDR3 nucleotides read TGTGCCAGCAGTATAGCGGGGGTTTACGAGCAGTACTTC. This chain uses TRBV12-3 or TRBV12-4 with TRBJ2-7; 9 bases fit TRBD2. The CDR3 runs 13 residues.

This chain connects TRBV28 to TRBJ2-5; D may be TRBD2 (5 bases). V dropped 8 bases and J dropped 7 bases, with 11 bases sitting between them. In germline, CDR1 is MDHEN, CDR2 SYDVKM. The CDR3 runs 11 residues. The CDR3 is CASGGRRTQYF. CDR3 sequence (DNA): TGTGCCAGCGGAGGCCGAAGGACCCAGTACTTC.

This clonotype was seen many times. V and J are TRBV5-1 and TRBJ1-2; D is uncertain. CDR3 length equals 12 residues. Germline-derived CDR1 and CDR2 are SGHRS and YFSETQ. Trimming cost V 0 bases and J 4 bases, with 4 bases left between them. The CDR3 DNA reads TGCGCCAGCAGCTTGGTTGGCTATGGCTACACCTTC. This gives the protein CASSLVGYGYTF.

This clonotype was counted only a few times. The chain joins TRBV10-3 to TRBJ1-4; 7 bases align to TRBD1. The V gene's germline CDR1 is ENHRY and CDR2 SYGVKD. The CDR3 runs 13 residues. The V gene end was trimmed by 11 bases and the J gene end by 7 bases; junction bases not matched to a gene: 10. The CDR3 is CAVSGTEGEKLFF. In DNA, the CDR3 is TGTGCCGTATCCGGGACAGAGGGTGAAAAACTGTTTTTT.

This chain joins TRBV12-3 or TRBV12-4 and TRBJ2-6; the D is unclear. V lost 4 bases, J lost 0 bases, and 13 bases lay in between. The CDR3 is 17 amino acids. The chain's CDR3 is CASSSQSSFSGANVLTF. The CDR3 DNA sequence: TGTGCCAGCAGTTCCCAAAGTTCCTTCTCTGGGGCCAACGTCCTGACTTTC.

There are a few counts of this clonotype. This chain connects TRBV12-3 or TRBV12-4 to TRBJ2-1, with unresolved D. The V end was cut by 4 bases, the J end by 6 bases, with 13 bases between. This CDR3 has 14 amino acids. The DNA of the CDR3 is TGTGCCAGCAGTTACCCCCCAGGAATCAATGAGCAGTTCTTC. The encoded protein is CASSYPPGINEQFF.

This clonotype was picked up a small number of times. The V call is TRBV28, the J call TRBJ2-3; D is possibly TRBD1 (6 bases). Germline assignment: CDR1 MDHEN and CDR2 SYDVKM. The CDR3 spans 13 residues. The V gene lost 7 bases and the J gene lost 5 bases, with 13 bases spanning the gap. CDR3 DNA: TGTGCCAGCATTCCGGGACACGGAGATACGCAGTATTTT. This codes for CASIPGHGDTQYF. Full variable domain (missing parts from reference TRBV28 and TRBJ2-3): DVKVTQSSRYLVKRTGEKVFLECVQDMDHENMFWYRQDPGLGLRLIYFSYDVKMKEKGDIPEGYSVSREKKERFSLILESASTNQTSMYLCASIPGHGDTQYFGPGTRLTVL.

The chain recombines TRBV4-2 with TRBJ2-7; D perhaps matches TRBD1 (5 bases). Germline CDR1 is LGHNA and CDR2 is YNFKEQ. V lost 3 bases to trimming and J lost 2 bases, with 14 bases between them. CDR3 length equals 15 residues. In DNA form, the CDR3 reads TGTGCCAGCAGCCACTTCTCCGACAGAGCCTACGAGCAGTACTTC. This encodes CASSHFSDRAYEQYF.

This clonotype was recorded a few times. The chain recombines TRBV7-6 with TRBJ2-1; 10 bases line up with TRBD2. Trimming at V came to 6 bases and at J to 8 bases, leaving 7 bases not matched to a gene. Germline CDR1 SGHVS, CDR2 FNYEAQ. This CDR3 comprises 14 residues. The chain's CDR3 is CASRILAGSDEQFF. CDR3 nucleotide sequence: TGTGCCAGCAGAATACTAGCGGGAAGCGATGAGCAGTTCTTC.

V is TRBV3-1 and J is TRBJ1-1; D call uncertain. Trimming shortened V by 4 bases and J by 1 base, and 10 bases separated the two germline ends. CDR1 is LGHDT, CDR2 YNNKEL, per germline (reference sequence). The CDR3 totals 14 residues. CDR3 nucleotides: TGTGCCAGCAGCCTCGGACTCGCGAACACTGAAGCTTTCTTT. It codes for CASSLGLANTEAFF.

The chain carries TRBV5-1 and TRBJ1-1; D gene ambiguous. CDR3 length: 14 amino acids. Germline assignment: CDR1 SGHRS and CDR2 YFSETQ. With 0 bases removed from V and 1 base from J, the gap between germline ends came to 7 bases. DNA for the CDR3: TGCGCCAGCAGCTTGGACAGTCAGAACACTGAAGCTTTCTTT. Amino acids: CASSLDSQNTEAFF.

V and J are TRBV7-2 and TRBJ2-6, with D perhaps matching TRBD1 (6 bases). The germline V and J ends were trimmed by 1 base and 0 bases, with 10 bases remaining between them. CDR3 length: 17 amino acids. CDR1 is SGHTA, CDR2 FQGNSA, per germline. The CDR3 DNA sequence: TGTGCCAGCAGCTTAGGACAGGTCCGCTCTGGGGCCAACGTCCTGACTTTC. Amino acids: CASSLGQVRSGANVLTF.

This clonotype has just a few counts. The rearrangement links TRBV28 to TRBJ2-5, with D possibly TRBD1 on 5 matching bases. Looked up from germline, CDR1 is MDHEN and CDR2 is SYDVKM. The CDR3 runs 11 residues. The V end lost 7 bases, the J end lost 6 bases, and 9 bases lay between the germline ends. The chain's CDR3 is CASTRTQTQYF. As DNA, the CDR3 is TGTGCCAGCACCAGGACACAGACCCAGTACTTC.

The V call is TRBV20-1, the J call TRBJ2-1; D perhaps matches TRBD2 (6 bases). CDR3 size: 11 residues. V lost 3 bases and J lost 6, with 6 bases in between. Germline values: CDR1 DFQATT, CDR2 SNEGSKA (reference sequence). The CDR3: CSASGSNEQFF. CDR3 DNA sequence: TGCAGTGCTAGCGGGAGCAATGAGCAGTTCTTC.

In this sample, this clonotype turned up a few times. J is TRBJ2-2 and V is TRBV28; weak D call: TRBD1 (6 bases). Germline-derived CDR1 and CDR2 are MDHEN and SYDVKM. Trimming took off 7 bases at V and 0 bases at J, with 18 bases between the two ends. The CDR3 length is 17 residues. The CDR3 DNA follows: TGTGCCAGCACCTTACGGGACACTACTTCGAACACCGGGGAGCTGTTTTTT. Its protein product is CASTLRDTTSNTGELFF.

V gene TRBV10-3 combines with J gene TRBJ1-4; D unresolved. Per germline, CDR1 ENHRY and CDR2 SYGVKD. This CDR3 is built from 14 residues. V gave up 5 bases and J gave up 7 bases, with 14 bases separating them. CDR3 amino acids: CAISPQVEGEKLFF. The CDR3 nucleotides are TGTGCCATCAGTCCCCAGGTGGAGGGTGAAAAACTGTTTTTT.

This clonotype appeared a few times. The chain links TRBV7-2 to TRBJ2-7; TRBD2 aligns across 11 bases. Germline CDR1 reads SGHTA; CDR2 reads FQGNSA. The V segment lost 5 bases and the J segment 5 bases; nucleotides outside the gene matches: 17. There are 18 residues in the CDR3. The DNA of the CDR3 is TGTGCCAGCAGCCGAACAGGGGGACTAGCGGCATCCCTAAACGAGCAGTACTTC. Its translation: CASSRTGGLAASLNEQYF.

This clonotype was observed at least ten times. V gene TRBV24-1 combines with J gene TRBJ2-2; unclear D gene. The CDR3 has 12 residues. Trimming took 5 bases from V and 8 from J, leaving 8 bases between them. Looked up from germline, CDR1 is KGHDR and CDR2 is SFDVKD. CDR3 nucleotides: TGTGCCACCAGTGGAGCATCGGGGGAGCTGTTTTTT. It is translated as CATSGASGELFF.

This clonotype occurred a few times. V usage is TRBV7-2 and J usage is TRBJ2-1; perhaps TRBD2 as D (5 bases). The length of the CDR3 is 16 residues. Germline lookup yields CDR1 SGHTA and CDR2 FQGNSA. The ends were cut back, 5 bases at V and 8 bases at J, with 22 bases in the middle. The CDR3 sequence is CASSPPLERPPHEQFF. CDR3 coding DNA: TGTGCCAGCAGCCCGCCCCTGGAGCGGCCACCCCATGAGCAGTTCTTC.